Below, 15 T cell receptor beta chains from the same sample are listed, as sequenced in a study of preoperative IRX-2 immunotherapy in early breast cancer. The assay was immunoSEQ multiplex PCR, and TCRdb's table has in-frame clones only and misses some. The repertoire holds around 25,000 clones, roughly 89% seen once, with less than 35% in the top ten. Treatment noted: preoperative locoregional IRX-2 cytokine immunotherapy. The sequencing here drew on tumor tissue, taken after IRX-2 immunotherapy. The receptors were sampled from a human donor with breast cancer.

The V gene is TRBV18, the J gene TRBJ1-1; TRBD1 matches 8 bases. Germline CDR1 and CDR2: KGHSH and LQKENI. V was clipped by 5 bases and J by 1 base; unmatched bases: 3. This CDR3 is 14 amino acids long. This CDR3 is CASSIDRGNTEAFF. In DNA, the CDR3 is TGTGCCAGCTCAATTGACAGGGGGAACACTGAAGCTTTCTTT.

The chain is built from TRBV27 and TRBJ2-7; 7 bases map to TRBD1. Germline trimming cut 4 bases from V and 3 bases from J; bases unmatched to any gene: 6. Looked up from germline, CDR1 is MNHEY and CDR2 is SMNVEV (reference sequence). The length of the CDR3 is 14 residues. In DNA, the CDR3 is TGTGCCAGCAGTTCGACAGGGTCATTCTACGAGCAGTACGTC. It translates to CASSSTGSFYEQYV.

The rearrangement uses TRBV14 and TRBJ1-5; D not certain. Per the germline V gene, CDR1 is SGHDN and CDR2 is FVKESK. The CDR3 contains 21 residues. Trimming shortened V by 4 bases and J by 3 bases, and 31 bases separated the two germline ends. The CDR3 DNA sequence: TGTGCCAGCAGCCCGCCCCCGGGCATCCATGACCGGTTGTGTGACAATCAGCCCCAGCATTTT. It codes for CASSPPPGIHDRLCDNQPQHF.

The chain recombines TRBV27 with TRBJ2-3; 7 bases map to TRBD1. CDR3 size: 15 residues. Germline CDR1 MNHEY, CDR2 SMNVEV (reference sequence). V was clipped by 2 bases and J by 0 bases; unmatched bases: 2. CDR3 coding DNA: TGTGCCAGCAGTTTACGGGGACAGAGCACAGATACGCAGTATTTT. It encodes CASSLRGQSTDTQYF.

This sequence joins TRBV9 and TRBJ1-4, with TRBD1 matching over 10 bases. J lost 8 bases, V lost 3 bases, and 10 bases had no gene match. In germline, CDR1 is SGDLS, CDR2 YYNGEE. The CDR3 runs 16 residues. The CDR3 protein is CASSATPGQGREKLFF. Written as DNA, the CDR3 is TGTGCCAGCAGCGCTACTCCGGGACAGGGGAGGGAAAAACTGTTTTTT.

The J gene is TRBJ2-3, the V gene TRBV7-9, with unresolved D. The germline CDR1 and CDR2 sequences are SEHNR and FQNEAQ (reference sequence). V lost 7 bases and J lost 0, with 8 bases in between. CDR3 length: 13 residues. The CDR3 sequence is CASILDSTDTQYF. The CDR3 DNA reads TGTGCCAGCATCCTAGACAGCACAGATACGCAGTATTTT.

In DNA form, the CDR3 reads TGTGCCTGGAGTGTTGGGACAGGGTTCACTGAAGCTTTCTTT. Translated: CAWSVGTGFTEAFF. V usage is TRBV30 and J usage is TRBJ1-1; 9 nucleotides align to TRBD1. Trimming at V came to 0 bases and at J to 4 bases, leaving 3 bases not matched to a gene. The CDR3 totals 14 residues. CDR1 and CDR2 from the germline V gene are GTSNPN and SVGIG (reference sequence). The entire variable domain, with the rest obtained from reference TRBV30 and TRBJ1-1, is as follows: SQTIHQWPATLVQPVGSPLSLECTVEGTSNPNLYWYRQAAGRGLQLLFYSVGIGQISSEVPQNLSASRPQDRQFILSSKKLLLSDSGFYLCAWSVGTGFTEAFFGQGTRLTVV.

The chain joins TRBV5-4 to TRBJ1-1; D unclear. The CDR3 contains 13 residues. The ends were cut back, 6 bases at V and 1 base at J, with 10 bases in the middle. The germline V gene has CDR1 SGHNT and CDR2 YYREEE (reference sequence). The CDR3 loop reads CASKRSENTEAFF. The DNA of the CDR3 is TGTGCCAGCAAGAGGTCGGAGAACACTGAAGCTTTCTTT.

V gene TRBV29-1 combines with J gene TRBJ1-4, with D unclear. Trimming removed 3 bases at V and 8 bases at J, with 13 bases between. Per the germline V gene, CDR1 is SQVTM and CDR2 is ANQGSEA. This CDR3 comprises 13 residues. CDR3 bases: TGCAGCGTTGACGATGGGATCGGGGAAAAACTGTTTTTT. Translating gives CSVDDGIGEKLFF.

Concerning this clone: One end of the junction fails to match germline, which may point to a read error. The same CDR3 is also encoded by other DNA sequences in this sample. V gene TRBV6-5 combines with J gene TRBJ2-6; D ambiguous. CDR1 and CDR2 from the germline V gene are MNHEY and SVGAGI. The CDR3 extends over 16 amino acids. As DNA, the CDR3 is TGCGCCAGCAGTTATTCCGAGGTCCCTGGGGCCAACGTCCTGACTTTC. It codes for CASSYSEVPGANVLTF.

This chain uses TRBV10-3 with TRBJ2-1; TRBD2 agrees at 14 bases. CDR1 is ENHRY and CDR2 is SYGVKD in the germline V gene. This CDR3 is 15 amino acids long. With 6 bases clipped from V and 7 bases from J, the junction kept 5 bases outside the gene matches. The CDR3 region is CAIRAGTSGGNEQFF. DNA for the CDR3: TGTGCCATCAGGGCCGGGACTAGCGGGGGAAATGAGCAGTTCTTC.

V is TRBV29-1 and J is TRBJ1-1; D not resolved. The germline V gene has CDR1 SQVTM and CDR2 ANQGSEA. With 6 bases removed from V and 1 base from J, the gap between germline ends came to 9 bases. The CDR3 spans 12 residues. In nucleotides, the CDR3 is TGCAGCGTCGGGGAGCCGAACACTGAAGCTTTCTTT. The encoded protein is CSVGEPNTEAFF.

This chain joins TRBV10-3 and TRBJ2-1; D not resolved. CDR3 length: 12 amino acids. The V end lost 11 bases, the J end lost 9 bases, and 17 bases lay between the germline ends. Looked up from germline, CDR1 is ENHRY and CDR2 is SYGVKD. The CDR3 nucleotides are TGTGCCCATAGTGCTCAATCAAGTGAGCAGTTCTTC. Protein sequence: CAHSAQSSEQFF.

The CDR3 DNA sequence: TGTGCCAGCAGCCAAGCGCGGGGAGCCCGCCATGAAAAACTGTTTTTT. Translation gives CASSQARGARHEKLFF. The chain recombines TRBV14 with TRBJ1-4; D uncertain. The V gene's germline CDR1 is SGHDN and CDR2 FVKESK. Trimming took off 1 base at V and 6 bases at J, with 15 bases between the two ends. The CDR3 sequence is 16 residues long.

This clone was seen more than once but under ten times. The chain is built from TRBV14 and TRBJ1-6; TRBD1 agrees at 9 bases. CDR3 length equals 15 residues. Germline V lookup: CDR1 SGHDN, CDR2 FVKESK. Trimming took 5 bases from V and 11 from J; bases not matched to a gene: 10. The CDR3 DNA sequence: TGTGCCAGCAGCATCGGACAGGGGTACAGGGCACCCCTCCACTTT. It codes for CASSIGQGYRAPLHF. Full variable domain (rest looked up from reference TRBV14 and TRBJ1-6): EAGVTQFPSHSVIEKGQTVTLRCDPISGHDNLYWYRRVMGKEIKFLLHFVKESKQDESGMPNNRFLAERTGGTYSTLKVQPAELEDSGVYFCASSIGQGYRAPLHFGNGTRLTVT.